This T cell receptor beta chain was captured by sequencing in a study of T cells after yellow fever vaccination. Via MiXCR, TCRdb re-called the 5' RACE reads, giving one row per CDR3 protein. The sample holds 300,000 to 400,000 distinct CDR3 sequences, 8% to 10% seen once. This CDR3 contains 15 residues. CDR1 is MGHRA, CDR2 YSYEKL, per germline. V lost 2 bases and J lost 0, with 5 bases in between. Here the sequenced sample was PBMCs, taken on the day of the first yellow fever vaccination. V and J are TRBV4-1 and TRBJ2-6; no reliable D call. This receptor was identified in a man aged 18 to 30 who received the YFV17D yellow fever vaccine. CDR3: CASSQPRSGANVLTF. Here the CDR3 DNA reads TGCGCCAGCAGCCAACCCCGCTCTGGGGCCAACGTCCTGACTTTC.